These T cell receptor beta chains were read from a single sample in a study of T-cell memory formation after mild COVID-19. TCRdb re-called the 5' RACE reads with MiXCR, one entry per CDR3 protein. The sample contains around 200,000 distinct CDR3 sequences, 27% of which appear only once. The sequenced sample was PBMCs or a T cell subset sorted from them (not recorded which). Source of these receptors: an adult woman who had mild COVID-19 (a few samples of this study predate the infection). Cell type and time point are not known. Both conserved end residues are part of each CDR3. The D gene is left open where the match is weak. Not every row has a clone size; where given, it reads once, few, many or a size class.

j_call: TRBJ1-2; clone_size: NA; v_call: TRBV6-5; d_call: NA; cdr3_nt: TGTGCCACCAGAGGTGGGGGCAGCCGGGGCTACACCTTC; cdr3_aa: CATRGGGSRGYTF
j_call: TRBJ1-1; clone_size: few; v_call: TRBV29-1; d_call: TRBD1; cdr3_nt: TGCAGCGTTTCGTACACAGGGGACGCCACTGAAGCTTTCTTT; cdr3_aa: CSVSYTGDATEAFF
j_call: TRBJ1-2; clone_size: NA; v_call: TRBV5-1; d_call: TRBD1; cdr3_nt: TGCGCCAGCAGCTTGGGATTCGGACAGGACAGGGTCTATGGCTACACCTTC; cdr3_aa: CASSLGFGQDRVYGYTF
j_call: TRBJ1-2; clone_size: once; v_call: TRBV12-3/TRBV12-4; d_call: NA; cdr3_nt: TGTGCCAGTGAATCTGGGTATGGCTACACCTTC; cdr3_aa: CASESGYGYTF
j_call: TRBJ2-3; clone_size: NA; v_call: TRBV20-1; d_call: NA; cdr3_nt: TGCAGTGCTAGAGAATGGACAGTTCTGGATACGCAGTATTTT; cdr3_aa: CSAREWTVLDTQYF
j_call: TRBJ2-7; clone_size: few; v_call: TRBV20-1; d_call: NA; cdr3_nt: TGCAGTGCTGACGGCGGCGGGGCTAGGTACGAGCAGTACTTC; cdr3_aa: CSADGGGARYEQYF
j_call: TRBJ2-1; clone_size: NA; v_call: TRBV19; d_call: NA; cdr3_nt: TGTGCCAGTAGTATAGACCCCCTAGGAAATGAGCAGTTCTTC; cdr3_aa: CASSIDPLGNEQFF
j_call: TRBJ2-7; clone_size: NA; v_call: TRBV30; d_call: NA; cdr3_nt: TGTGCCTGGAGTGTACTATACGAGCAGTACTTC; cdr3_aa: CAWSVLYEQYF
j_call: TRBJ1-1; clone_size: NA; v_call: TRBV24-1; d_call: NA; cdr3_nt: TGTGCCACCAGTGATCCGGACAGTACTGAAGCTTTCTTT; cdr3_aa: CATSDPDSTEAFF
j_call: TRBJ2-1; clone_size: NA; v_call: TRBV24-1; d_call: TRBD2; cdr3_nt: TGTGCCTCTAGCGGGGATAGCAATGAGCAGTTCTTC; cdr3_aa: CASSGDSNEQFF
j_call: TRBJ2-5; clone_size: NA; v_call: TRBV7-8; d_call: NA; cdr3_nt: TGTGCCAGCAGCTTAGGGATCTTAGCCTATCGGGAGACCCAGTACTTC; cdr3_aa: CASSLGILAYRETQYF
j_call: TRBJ2-7; clone_size: NA; v_call: TRBV9; d_call: TRBD2; cdr3_nt: TGTGCCAGCAGCGTAGAGGCTAGCGGGAGGGTCGAGCAGTACTTC; cdr3_aa: CASSVEASGRVEQYF
j_call: TRBJ2-3; clone_size: few; v_call: TRBV7-3; d_call: NA; cdr3_nt: TGTGCCAGCAGCTTATTGACGGGGACAGATACGCAGTATTTT; cdr3_aa: CASSLLTGTDTQYF
j_call: TRBJ2-5; clone_size: many; v_call: TRBV7-9; d_call: NA; cdr3_nt: TGTGCCAGCAGCCCCTCCCCCAGAGAGACCCAGTACTTC; cdr3_aa: CASSPSPRETQYF